These 15 T cell receptor beta chains share one sample of origin, sequenced in a study of T cell responses to AZD1222 COVID-19 vaccine (dated by TCRdb to the early 2020s). According to the study, the label for this sample's time point signals: about 28 days (+/-7) after the second vaccine dose. To prepare the library, the immunoSEQ multiplex PCR assay was applied. This is the immuneACCESS table as TCRdb keeps it, with only in-frame sequences that have V and J called. A part of the clones is gone; compared with another copy, unresolved V genes explain less than half, and the rest is unexplained. Here the sample has roughly 84,000 clones; roughly 88% occur a single time. In total, the top ten clones hold roughly an eighth of the sample. Sequences were derived from peripheral blood, sampled 28 days after the second AZD1222 dose. These receptor sequences come from an adult who received the AZD1222 COVID-19 vaccine.

The chain recombines TRBV7-9 with TRBJ1-2; tentatively, D is TRBD1 (6 bases). Trimming took 5 bases from V and 7 from J, leaving 17 bases between them. The CDR3 runs 14 residues. Germline loops: CDR1 SEHNR, CDR2 FQNEAQ (reference sequence). DNA of the CDR3: TGTGCCAGCAGCCCAGGGGAAGGGGTGGCTGGCTACACCTTC. Translation: CASSPGEGVAGYTF.

J is TRBJ1-6 and V is TRBV7-2; 9 nucleotides line up with TRBD1. The germline gives CDR1 SGHTA, CDR2 FQGNSA. V trimming: 5 bases; J trimming: 8 bases; junction bases outside the gene matches: 7. This CDR3 region has 15 residues. The CDR3 protein is CASSNSQGAYSPLHF. CDR3 in DNA: TGTGCCAGCAGCAACTCACAGGGGGCCTATTCACCCCTCCACTTT.

A few counts support this clone. The chain couples TRBV28 to TRBJ1-2; D unclear. The CDR3 runs 12 residues. Per the germline V gene, CDR1 is MDHEN and CDR2 is SYDVKM. Trimming shortened V by 2 bases and J by 8 bases, and 9 bases separated the two germline ends. CDR3 protein: CASSLNWGGYTF. CDR3 in DNA: TGTGCCAGCAGTTTAAATTGGGGAGGCTACACCTTC.

The chain employs TRBV2 and TRBJ2-1, with 7 nucleotides matching TRBD1. Germline CDR1 reads SNHLY; CDR2 reads FYNNEI. The V gene end was trimmed by 8 bases and the J gene end by 8 bases; junction bases not matched to a gene: 15. The CDR3 length is 15 residues. This CDR3 reads CASYPRDSLRDEQFF. The CDR3 DNA sequence: TGTGCCAGCTACCCCCGGGACAGCCTAAGAGATGAGCAGTTCTTC.

The chain links TRBV19 to TRBJ1-1; D might be TRBD1 (5 bases). CDR3 size: 14 residues. The germline V and J ends were trimmed by 6 bases and 5 bases, with 16 bases remaining between them. The germline V gene has CDR1 LNHDA and CDR2 SQIVND (reference sequence). CDR3 sequence: CASRSVRGETEAFF. In DNA, the CDR3 is TGTGCCAGTAGGAGTGTAAGGGGAGAGACTGAAGCTTTCTTT.

As DNA, the CDR3 is TGTGCCAGCAGCCAAGATTGGGCCAAGGTTGAGCAGTTCTTC. The encoded protein is CASSQDWAKVEQFF. The chain couples TRBV4-2 to TRBJ2-1; D is undetermined. Germline loops: CDR1 LGHNA, CDR2 YNFKEQ. Trimming removed 0 bases at V and 9 bases at J, with 12 bases between. The CDR3 contains 14 residues.

This clone has more than one count but fewer than ten. This chain links TRBV27 with TRBJ2-3, with D perhaps TRBD1 (6 bases). The CDR3 length is 16 residues. Germline V gene data show CDR1 as MNHEY and CDR2 as SMNVEV (reference sequence). Trimming removed 0 bases at V and 6 bases at J, with 16 bases between. The CDR3 DNA reads as TGTGCCAGCAGTTTATCGCTCCCAGGGGCCTGGGATACGCAGTATTTT. Translation: CASSLSLPGAWDTQYF.

About this clone itself: The same CDR3 also results from other DNA sequences found in this sample. The chain joins TRBV3-1 (or the pseudogene TRBV3-2) to TRBJ2-2; D is perhaps TRBD1 (5 bases). Germline V gives CDR1 LGHDT, CDR2 YNNKEL (reference sequence). The length of the CDR3 is 15 residues. Trimming cost V 1 base and J 3 bases, with 9 bases left between them. The CDR3 reads CASSQGGADTGELFF. The CDR3 coding sequence is TGTGCCAGCAGCCAAGGGGGCGCGGACACCGGGGAGCTGTTTTTT.

The gene calls are TRBV18 and TRBJ2-7; 9 bases are a match to TRBD1. J gave up 3 bases and V 1 base, and 4 bases lay outside the gene matches. CDR3 length equals 15 residues. CDR1 is KGHSH and CDR2 is LQKENI in the germline V gene. CDR3 DNA sequence: TGTGCCAGCTCACCACTAAGGGACAGGGTCTACGAGCAGTACTTC. Translated, it gives CASSPLRDRVYEQYF.

This clone was seen only a few times. The V and J genes are TRBV10-1 and TRBJ1-1; unclear D gene. Germline values: CDR1 WNHNN, CDR2 SYGVQD (reference sequence). The CDR3 runs to 12 residues. Trimming shortened V by 9 bases and J by 3 bases, and 11 bases separated the two germline ends. The chain's CDR3 is CASITVHTEAFF. DNA for the CDR3: TGCGCCAGTATAACCGTGCACACTGAAGCTTTCTTT.

V is TRBV29-1 and J is TRBJ2-2, with a weak D call TRBD1 (6 bases). Per germline, CDR1 SQVTM and CDR2 ANQGSEA. The CDR3 contains 13 residues. Trimming removed 6 bases at V and 2 bases at J, with 10 bases between. The CDR3 is CSVRDTNTGELFF. Here the CDR3 DNA reads TGCAGCGTCAGGGACACTAACACCGGGGAGCTGTTTTTT.

This clone occurred once. The chain recombines TRBV5-1 with TRBJ1-4; a weak D match, TRBD1 (5 bases). Germline assignment: CDR1 SGHRS and CDR2 YFSETQ. V lost 6 bases and J lost 8, with 17 bases in between. The CDR3 is 14 amino acids. The CDR3, as DNA: TGCGCCAGCACCTCGGGGCCCCAAGGGGAAAAACTGTTTTTT. This codes for CASTSGPQGEKLFF.

The V gene is TRBV18, the J gene TRBJ1-5, with a possible D match to TRBD1 (6 bases). CDR1 is KGHSH and CDR2 is LQKENI in the germline V gene. Trimming shortened V by 2 bases and J by 11 bases, and 16 bases separated the two germline ends. CDR3 length equals 14 residues. The CDR3 region is CASSPSEGGRSQHF. The DNA for the CDR3 is TGTGCCAGCTCACCATCGGAAGGGGGGAGGTCCCAGCATTTT.

In its sample, this clone was seen once. The V gene is TRBV7-2, the J gene TRBJ2-1; D may match TRBD1 or TRBD2 (5 bases each). Trimming removed 2 bases from V and 4 bases from J, with 24 bases in between. Germline values: CDR1 SGHTA, CDR2 FQGNSA. The CDR3 covers 19 residues. The DNA of the CDR3 is TGTGCCAGCAGCTTAACCGTTGGGGACGCAGGTTTTCGATACAATGAGCAGTTCTTC. Encoded protein: CASSLTVGDAGFRYNEQFF. The full variable domain, its missing parts supplied by reference TRBV7-2 and TRBJ2-1, is GAGVSQSPSNKVTEKGKDVELRCDPISGHTALYWYRQSLGQGLEFLIYFQGNSAPDKSGLPSDRFSAERTGGSVSTLTIQRTQQEDSAVYLCASSLTVGDAGFRYNEQFFGPGTRLTVL.

This chain joins TRBV7-2 and TRBJ2-3; TRBD2 might be the D (6 bases). CDR3 length equals 16 residues. Germline-derived CDR1 and CDR2 are SGHTA and FQGNSA. Trimming removed 5 bases from V and 2 bases from J, with 17 bases in between. CDR3 amino acids: CASSDPGTPYTDTQYF. In nucleotides, the CDR3 is TGTGCCAGCAGCGACCCCGGGACTCCTTACACAGATACGCAGTATTTT.